This entry describes one TCR beta chain. The data were obtained in a study of blood T cell repertoires in COVID-19. CDR3 length: 13 amino acids. Trimming pared 3 bases from V and 3 bases from J, leaving 8 bases between. The germline V gene encodes CDR1 MNHEY and CDR2 SVGAGI. Profiling relied on immunoSEQ multiplex PCR, and the TCRdb table lists in-frame clones only, not all of them. The table shows about 220,000 clones, with around 89% occurring only once. The receptor's source is a man aged 30 to 39 who had been exposed to COVID-19. Sequencing was performed on PBMCs or T cells enriched from blood (not recorded which). The chain joins TRBV6-5 to TRBJ1-2; D might be TRBD1 (5 bases). CDR3 DNA sequence: TGTGCCAGCAGTTATTTCAGGGACTATGGCTACACCTTC. Translating it yields CASSYFRDYGYTF.